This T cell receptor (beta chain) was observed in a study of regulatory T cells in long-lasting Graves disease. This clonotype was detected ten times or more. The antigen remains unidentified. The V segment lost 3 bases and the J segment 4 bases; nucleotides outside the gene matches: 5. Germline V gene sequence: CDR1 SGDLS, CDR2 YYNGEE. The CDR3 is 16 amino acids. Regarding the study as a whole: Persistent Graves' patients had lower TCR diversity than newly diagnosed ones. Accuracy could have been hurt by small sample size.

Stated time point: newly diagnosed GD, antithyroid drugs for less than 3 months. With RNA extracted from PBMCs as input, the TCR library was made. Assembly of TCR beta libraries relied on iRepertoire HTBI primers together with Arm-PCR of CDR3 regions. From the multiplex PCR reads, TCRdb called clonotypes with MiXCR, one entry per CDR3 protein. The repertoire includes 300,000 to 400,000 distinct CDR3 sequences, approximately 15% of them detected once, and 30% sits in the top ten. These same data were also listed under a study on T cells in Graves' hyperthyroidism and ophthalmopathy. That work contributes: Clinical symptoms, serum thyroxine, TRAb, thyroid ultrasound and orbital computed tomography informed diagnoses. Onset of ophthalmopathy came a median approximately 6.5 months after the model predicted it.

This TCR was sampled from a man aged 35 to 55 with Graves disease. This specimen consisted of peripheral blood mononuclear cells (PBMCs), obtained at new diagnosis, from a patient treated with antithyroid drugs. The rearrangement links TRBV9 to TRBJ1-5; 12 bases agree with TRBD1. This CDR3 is CASSGGTGGANQPQHF. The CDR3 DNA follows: TGTGCCAGCAGCGGGGGGACAGGGGGCGCGAATCAGCCCCAGCATTTT.